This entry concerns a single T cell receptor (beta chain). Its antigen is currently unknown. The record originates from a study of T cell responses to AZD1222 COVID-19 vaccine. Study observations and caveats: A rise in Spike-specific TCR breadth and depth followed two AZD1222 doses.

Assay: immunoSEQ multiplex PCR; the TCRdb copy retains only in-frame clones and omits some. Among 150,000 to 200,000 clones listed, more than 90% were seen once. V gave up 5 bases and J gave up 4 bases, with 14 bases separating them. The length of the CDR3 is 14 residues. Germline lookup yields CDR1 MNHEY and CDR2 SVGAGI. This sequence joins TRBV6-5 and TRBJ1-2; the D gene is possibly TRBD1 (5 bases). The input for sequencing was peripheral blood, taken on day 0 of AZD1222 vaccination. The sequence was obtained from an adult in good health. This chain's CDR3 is CASSTRQKIYGYTF. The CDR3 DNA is TGTGCCAGCAGTACTAGACAGAAAATCTATGGCTACACCTTC.